A selection of T cell receptor beta chains follows, all from one sample in a study of T cell responses to AZD1222 COVID-19 vaccine. Data came from immunoSEQ multiplex PCR; TCRdb stores just in-frame clones and leaves some out. The table includes 70,000 to 95,000 clones, roughly 90% detected once. The source material was peripheral blood, sampled on day 0 of MenACWY control vaccination. These receptors originate from an adult in good health. The CDR3 runs from the conserved cysteine through the conserved F or W. D genes are given only for firm matches. Clone size is stated in some rows and not others, as once, few, many or a class when expanded.

>-|-|TRBJ2-7|TRBV29-1
TGCAGCGCGGTGGTGACCGTGAGCACCTACGAGCAGTACTTC
CSAVVTVSTYEQYF
>-|-|TRBJ1-5|TRBV10-3
TGTGCCATCAGGGAGCATAGCAATCAGCCCCAGCATTTT
CAIREHSNQPQHF
>TRBD1|-|TRBJ1-2|TRBV27
TGTGCCACCGCGTACTTGACAGGGTCCGGAGGCTACACCTTC
CATAYLTGSGGYTF
>-|-|TRBJ1-5|TRBV5-8
TGTGCCAGCATGGACTCATATAGCAATCAGCCCCAGCATTTT
CASMDSYSNQPQHF
>TRBD1|-|TRBJ2-7|TRBV7-2
TGTGCCAGCAGCTCCCAGGGGGGACAGGGGGCCGACGAGCAGTACTTC
CASSSQGGQGADEQYF
>-|-|TRBJ2-7|TRBV11-2
TGTGCCAGCAGCTACGGAGCGGCCCCGCTCTCCTACGAGCAGTACTTC
CASSYGAAPLSYEQYF
>-|-|TRBJ1-5|TRBV28
TGTGCCAGCAGTTTAGCAGGGGCCACGGGTGTTCTGGCTTGGCCCCAGCATTTT
CASSLAGATGVLAWPQHF
>-|-|TRBJ2-1|TRBV9
TGTGCCAGCAGCAGAACTTGGCACAATGAGCAGTTCTTC
CASSRTWHNEQFF
>-|-|TRBJ1-2|TRBV20-1
TGCAGTGCTAGAGACGGGGCTGGCTACACCTTC
CSARDGAGYTF
>-|-|TRBJ1-5|TRBV7-8
TGTGCCAGCAGCTTAGCCAGGGATCAGCCCCAGCATTTT
CASSLARDQPQHF
>TRBD2|once|TRBJ2-1|TRBV7-9
TGTGCCAGCAGCTTAGTGGGACTAGCGGATTACAATGAGCAGTTCTTC
CASSLVGLADYNEQFF
>-|once|TRBJ2-7|TRBV28
TGTGCCAGCAGGCGACAGTACGAGCAGTACTTC
CASRRQYEQYF
>TRBD2|-|TRBJ2-1|TRBV6-1
TGTGCCAGCAGTGATCTGTCGGTGGCGGGAGGTTTCTACAATGAGCAGTTCTTC
CASSDLSVAGGFYNEQFF
>TRBD1|-|TRBJ1-6|TRBV25-1
TGTGCCAGCAGAACGACAGGGAATTCACCCCTCCACTTT
CASRTTGNSPLHF
>TRBD2|-|TRBJ2-3|TRBV4-1
TGCGCCAGCAGCCAACTACAAACTGGACTAGCGGGAGGGGTAACAGATACGCAGTATTTT
CASSQLQTGLAGGVTDTQYF
>-|-|TRBJ2-7|TRBV18
TGTGCCAGCTCACGCGATGGCAGGAGCTACGAGCAGTACTTC
CASSRDGRSYEQYF
>-|-|TRBJ1-1|TRBV6-5
TGTGCCAGCAGTTACTCATACAGAGTGAACACTGAAGCTTTCTTT
CASSYSYRVNTEAFF
>-|-|TRBJ2-7|TRBV19
TGTGCCAGTAGTATAGAGGGCAGTTTTCCCTACGAGCAGTACTTC
CASSIEGSFPYEQYF
>TRBD1|-|TRBJ2-5|TRBV24-1
TGTGCCACCAGTGATAGGACAGGGACCGAGACCCAGTACTTC
CATSDRTGTETQYF
>-|-|TRBJ1-2|TRBV7-2
TGTGCCAGCAGCCCCCAGTATGAGGTCCTCGGTGGCTACACCTTC
CASSPQYEVLGGYTF
>-|-|TRBJ1-2|TRBV4-3
TGCGCCAGCAGCCAAGACGTTCTCCTTAACTATGGCTACACCTTC
CASSQDVLLNYGYTF
>-|once|TRBJ2-2|TRBV2
TGTGCCAGCAGTGCCAACACCGGGGAGCTGTTTTTT
CASSANTGELFF
>-|-|TRBJ2-2|TRBV5-4
TGTGCCAGCAGCTCGCACATGACAGGAGGGATGAACACCGGGGAGCTGTTTTTT
CASSSHMTGGMNTGELFF
>-|-|TRBJ1-5|TRBV30
TGTGCCTCGACAACCAGGGAGAGCAATCAGCCCCAGCATTTT
CASTTRESNQPQHF
>-|-|TRBJ2-7|TRBV28
TGTGCCAGCAGAGAGGGGGTCTCCTACGAGCAGTACTTC
CASREGVSYEQYF
>-|-|TRBJ1-4|TRBV6-1
TGTGCCAGCAGTGAAGGCAGGGCTAATGAAAAACTGTTTTTT
CASSEGRANEKLFF
>-|-|TRBJ1-4|TRBV28
TGTGCCAGCAGTTCCCCCACTGAAAAACTGTTTTTT
CASSSPTEKLFF
>-|few|TRBJ2-5|TRBV19
TGTGCCAGTAGCACCTGGGGGGAGACCCAGTACTTC
CASSTWGETQYF
>-|-|TRBJ2-1|TRBV20-1
TGCAGTGCTAGTCGGGTGGACGAGCAGTTCTTC
CSASRVDEQFF
>-|-|TRBJ2-1|TRBV28
TGTGCCAGCATCGGGGCCCCACCTTTGGATGGGCAGTTCTTC
CASIGAPPLDGQFF
>-|-|TRBJ1-4|TRBV28
TGTGCCAGCAGTTCGGTGGGTAACGGAGAAAAACTGTTTTTT
CASSSVGNGEKLFF
>TRBD1|-|TRBJ1-2|TRBV27
TGTGCCAGCAGTTCCTATATAAGGGACAGTAACTATGGCTACACCTTC
CASSSYIRDSNYGYTF
>TRBD1|-|TRBJ1-2|TRBV28
TGTGCCAGCAGCCCCCCGGACAGGTTTGGCTACACCTTC
CASSPPDRFGYTF
>-|-|TRBJ1-1|TRBV6-6
TGTGCCAGCAGTTACTCAAACAGATGGGGGAACACTGAAGCTTTCTTT
CASSYSNRWGNTEAFF
>TRBD2|-|TRBJ2-2|TRBV4-3
TGCGCCAGCAGCCAAGGCCGGATTTTGGCGGGAGACGGGGAGCTGTTTTTT
CASSQGRILAGDGELFF
>TRBD1|-|TRBJ1-1|TRBV27
TGTGCCAGCAGTTTCAGACCGGGACAGGGGGGGCTGAACACTGAAGCTTTCTTT
CASSFRPGQGGLNTEAFF
>-|-|TRBJ1-1|TRBV24-1
TGTGCCACCAGTGAATCAGGGATCACTGAAGCTTTCTTT
CATSESGITEAFF
>-|once|TRBJ2-3|TRBV5-6
TGTGCCAGCAGCTCGCTATTACTTAACTCGGGGACAGATACGCAGTATTTT
CASSSLLLNSGTDTQYF
>-|-|TRBJ1-1|TRBV27
TGTGCCAGCGGTCCGAGCAGGAACACTGAAGCTTTCTTT
CASGPSRNTEAFF
>-|-|TRBJ1-5|TRBV21-1
TGTGCCAGCAGCAAAGCGCTGGACAGGGGAAGTCAGCCCCAGCATTTT
CASSKALDRGSQPQHF
>-|few|TRBJ1-2|TRBV7-9
TGTGCCAGCAGCCAAGCCGACTATGGCTACACCTTC
CASSQADYGYTF
>-|-|TRBJ1-2|TRBV6-2/TRBV6-3
TGTGCCAGCAGTTACGCAGGGGTTAACTATGGCTACACCTTC
CASSYAGVNYGYTF
>TRBD1|-|TRBJ2-2|TRBV19
TGTGCCATTTCGACAGGGTGGACCGGGGAGCTGTTTTTT
CAISTGWTGELFF